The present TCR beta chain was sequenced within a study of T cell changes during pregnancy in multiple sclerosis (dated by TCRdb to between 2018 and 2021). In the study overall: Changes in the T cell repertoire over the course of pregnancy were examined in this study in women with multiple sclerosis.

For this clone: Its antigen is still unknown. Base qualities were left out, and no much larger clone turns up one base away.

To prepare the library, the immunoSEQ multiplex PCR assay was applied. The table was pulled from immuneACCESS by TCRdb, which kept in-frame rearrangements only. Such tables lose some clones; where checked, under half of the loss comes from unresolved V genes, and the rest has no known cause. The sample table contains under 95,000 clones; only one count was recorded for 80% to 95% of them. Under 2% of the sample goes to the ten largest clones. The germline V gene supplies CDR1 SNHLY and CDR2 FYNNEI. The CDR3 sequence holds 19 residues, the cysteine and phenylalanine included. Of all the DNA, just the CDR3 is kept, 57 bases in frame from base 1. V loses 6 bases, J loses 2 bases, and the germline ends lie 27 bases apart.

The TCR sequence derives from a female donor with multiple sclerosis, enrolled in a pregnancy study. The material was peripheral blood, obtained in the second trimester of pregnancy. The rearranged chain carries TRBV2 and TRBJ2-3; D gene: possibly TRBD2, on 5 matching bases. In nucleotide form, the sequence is TGTGCCAGCAGGAACCGCGGGCTTTCGGCGGGCTTCTACACAGATACGCAGTATTTT. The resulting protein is CASRNRGLSAGFYTDTQYF.